The entry below describes one T cell receptor beta chain. Its antigen is not yet known. The sample holds no much larger clone one base away, and base qualities are not on file. The sample comes from a study of T-cell memory formation after mild COVID-19 (dated by TCRdb to the early 2020s). General notes on the study: TCR sequence clusters from the two donors were found to be largely donor specific. The cohort was made up of two young adult volunteers, one female and one male, who were previously healthy. Longitudinal TCRalpha and TCRbeta repertoire sequencing tracked T-cell clones expanding and contracting after mild COVID-19 in two donors.

The instrument was an Illumina NovaSeq 6000. Using 5'RACE with constant-segment primers, TCRalpha and TCRbeta cDNA libraries were constructed, with sample barcodes and unique molecular identifiers added in the process. RNA was extracted from every sample with Trizol reagent. Amplification of the libraries took two PCR steps, and the second step added a second sample barcode plus Illumina TruSeq adapters. Sequencing of libraries was performed on an Illumina NovaSeq with 2 x 150 bp paired-end reads. Regarding the original processing steps: Demultiplexing of reads and collapsing into UMI-guided consensus sequences were performed with migec v1.2.7. Using mixcr v2.1.11, the UMI consensuses were aligned to TRA and TRB V and J templates and assembled into clonotypes. A clonotype was counted as expanded or contracted only when both edgeR and NoisET called the clonotype significant, with the noise models trained on biological replicates. edgeR calls used a false discovery rate-adjusted p below 0.01 and a log2 fold-change threshold of 1. As an exploratory analysis of dynamics, max-normalized trajectories of the 1000 most abundant clonotypes were examined with PCA combined with hierarchical clustering. Each responding clone was given a CD4 or CD8 phenotype based on the CD4+ and CD8+ repertoires, which had been sequenced separately. TCRdb reanalyzed the raw reads on its own, using fastp at Q25 for trimming and MiXCR for clone calling, and kept in-frame beta chains. Identical CDR3 protein sequences are pooled into one entry, listed with their most common genes and DNA. The V and J calls, along with clone size, are taken from TCRdb and not from the paper's own processing. This sample comprises fewer than 700,000 distinct CDR3 sequences, 18% of them detected only once. The top ten clonotypes cover around 13% of the sample.

The CDR3, from cysteine to phenylalanine, totals 14 residues. The CDR3 DNA has 42 bases and is translated from base 1. Looking up the germline V gene (reference sequence) yields CDR1 DFQATT and CDR2 SNEGSKA. V and J are trimmed by 5 bases and 2 bases, and the gene matches miss 7 bases of the junction. The paper's findings and limits, for the study overall: The detection of some responding clones in pre-infection memory suggests that pre-existing cross-reactive memory T cells joined the SARS-CoV-2 response. Balanced CD4/CD8 phenotypes were observed for clones contracting from day 15 to 85, whereas a bias towards CD4+ was observed for a second wave of clones expanding from day 15 to 37. The second-wave clones that peaked on day 37 were not confirmed to be SARS-CoV-2 specific. The study included only a couple of mild cases, and larger cohorts that include severe cases with pre-infection samples were judged to be necessary. Contracting CD4+ clones appeared mostly in the CM and EM memory subsets, whereas CD8+ clones were enriched in EMRA.

PBMCs were isolated by Ficoll-Paque density gradient centrifugation. The sample consisted of PBMCs or a T cell subset sorted from them (not recorded which). This sequence uses TRBV20-1 and TRBJ2-7, with 9 central nucleotides matching TRBD2. The clonotype originates from an adult woman who had mild COVID-19 (a few samples of this study predate the infection). The sample titles of this study are shuffled in the database, so cell type and time point are left out; the donor was told from shared clones. CDR3 sequence: CSAYHPSGAYEQYF. The base sequence is TGCAGTGCTTACCACCCTAGCGGGGCCTACGAGCAGTACTTC.